Below, 8 T cell receptor beta chains from the same sample are listed, as sequenced in a study of human T cells and chemical hapten exposure. One entry per CDR3 protein, called by TCRdb with MiXCR from the RACE reads. The table shows over 150,000 distinct CDR3 sequences, with 28% occurring only once. This sample's time point: patch test 3, about 24 weeks after DPC sensitization. Treatment in this sample: therapeutic diphenylcyclopropenone sensitization with weekly scalp DPC. Sequenced material: whole blood, taken in connection with sensitization to the hapten diphenylcyclopropenone (DPC). These receptor sequences come from a woman between 18 and 29 years old with alopecia areata. Some clones in this sample may be carry-over from other donors' samples.

This clonotype was counted a single time. The rearrangement joins TRBV7-8 to TRBJ2-3, with a tentative D call TRBD2 (6 bases). V was clipped by 2 bases and J by 0 bases, with 15 bases between them. The CDR3 contains 17 residues. CDR1 and CDR2 (germline): SGHVS, FQNEAQ. CDR3 coding DNA: TGTGCCAGCAGCTTAATGTTTGGGAGCGGGAGCACAGATACGCAGTATTTT. It yields the protein CASSLMFGSGSTDTQYF.

This clonotype was counted a single time. V is TRBV12-3 or TRBV12-4 and J is TRBJ2-1, with 7 bases fitting TRBD2. Unmatched junction bases numbered 7, after V lost 3 bases and J lost 5 bases. This CDR3 contains 15 residues. CDR3 in DNA: TGTGCCAGCAGTTTGAGTAGCGGGTCCCACAATGAGCAGTTCTTC. Its protein is CASSLSSGSHNEQFF.

This clonotype appeared a few times. This chain connects TRBV20-1 to TRBJ2-2; the D call may be TRBD1 or TRBD2 (6 bases each). Germline values: CDR1 DFQATT, CDR2 SNEGSKA (reference sequence). There are 14 residues in the CDR3. Trimming removed 3 bases from V and 6 bases from J, with 14 bases in between. Written as DNA, the CDR3 is TGCAGTGCTAGGGGGGGCCTAGAGTCCGGGGAGCTGTTTTTT. Translated, it gives CSARGGLESGELFF.

The J gene is TRBJ2-5, the V gene TRBV5-1; D not certain. Per germline, CDR1 SGHRS and CDR2 YFSETQ. This CDR3 has 13 amino acids. Trimming left V 1 base short and J 3 bases short, with 7 bases between. The CDR3 DNA is TGCGCCAGCAGCTTGAATAACAAAGAGACCCAGTACTTC. Translating gives CASSLNNKETQYF.

This clonotype was seen only a few times. This chain joins TRBV20-1 and TRBJ1-6, with no clear D. This CDR3 is built from 14 residues. Germline lookup yields CDR1 DFQATT and CDR2 SNEGSKA (reference sequence). Trimming took off 6 bases at V and 10 bases at J, with 19 bases between the two ends. CDR3 region: CSARRSTAGSPLHF. In DNA, the CDR3 is TGCAGTGCCAGACGATCGACGGCGGGGTCACCCCTCCACTTT.

The CDR3 coding sequence is TGCGCCAGCAGCCAAGATACTAGCGGGGGGGTGATCAATGAGCAGTTCTTC. Translating gives CASSQDTSGGVINEQFF. J is TRBJ2-1 and V is TRBV4-3; the match to TRBD2 covers 13 bases. Germline CDR1 is LGHNA and CDR2 is YSLEER. The CDR3 runs 17 residues. V shed 0 bases, J shed 6 bases, and the junction held 5 bases outside the gene matches.

This clonotype has ten or more counts. The J gene is TRBJ1-2, the V gene TRBV20-1; maybe TRBD1 (6 bases). Trimming stripped 6 bases from V and 4 bases from J, with 15 bases between. This CDR3 is built from 13 residues. The germline gives CDR1 DFQATT, CDR2 SNEGSKA (reference sequence). CDR3 coding DNA: TGCAGTGCCCCGAACGAGGGGGTCTATGGCTACACCTTC. Protein product: CSAPNEGVYGYTF.

V gene TRBV2 combines with J gene TRBJ2-7; D perhaps matches TRBD1 (5 bases). With 4 bases removed from V and 4 bases from J, the gap between germline ends came to 5 bases. This CDR3 has 11 residues. In germline, CDR1 is SNHLY, CDR2 FYNNEI. The DNA of the CDR3 is TGTGCCAGCAGTGGACAGTACGAGCAGTACTTC. Its protein product is CASSGQYEQYF.